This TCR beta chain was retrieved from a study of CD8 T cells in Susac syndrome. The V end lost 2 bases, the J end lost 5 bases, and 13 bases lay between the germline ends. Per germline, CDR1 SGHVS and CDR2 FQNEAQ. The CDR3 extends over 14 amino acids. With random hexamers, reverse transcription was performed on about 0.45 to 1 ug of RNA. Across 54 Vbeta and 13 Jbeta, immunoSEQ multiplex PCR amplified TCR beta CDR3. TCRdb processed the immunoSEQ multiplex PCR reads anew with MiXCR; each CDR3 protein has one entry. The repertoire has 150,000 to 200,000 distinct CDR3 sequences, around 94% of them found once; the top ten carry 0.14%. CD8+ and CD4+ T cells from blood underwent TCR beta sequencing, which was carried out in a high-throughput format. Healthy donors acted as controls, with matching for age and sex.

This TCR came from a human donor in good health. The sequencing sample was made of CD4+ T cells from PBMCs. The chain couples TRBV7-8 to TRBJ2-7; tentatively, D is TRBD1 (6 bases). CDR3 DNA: TGTGCCAGCAGCTTACGTACAGGGAATCACGAGCAGTACTTC. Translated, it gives CASSLRTGNHEQYF.